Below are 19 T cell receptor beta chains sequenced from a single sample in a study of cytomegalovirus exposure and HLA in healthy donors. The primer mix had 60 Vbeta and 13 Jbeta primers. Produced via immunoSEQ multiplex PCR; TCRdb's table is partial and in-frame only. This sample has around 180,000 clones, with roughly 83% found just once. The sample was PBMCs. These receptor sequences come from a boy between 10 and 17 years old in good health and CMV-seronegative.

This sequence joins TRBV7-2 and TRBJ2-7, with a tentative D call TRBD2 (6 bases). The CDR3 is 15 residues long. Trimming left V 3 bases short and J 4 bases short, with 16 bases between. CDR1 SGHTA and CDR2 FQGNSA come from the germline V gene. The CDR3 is CASSFLTAGSYEQYF. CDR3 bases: TGTGCCAGCAGCTTTCTGACAGCGGGCTCATACGAGCAGTACTTC. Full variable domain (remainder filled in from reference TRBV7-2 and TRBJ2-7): GAGVSQSPSNKVTEKGKDVELRCDPISGHTALYWYRQSLGQGLEFLIYFQGNSAPDKSGLPSDRFSAERTGGSVSTLTIQRTQQEDSAVYLCASSFLTAGSYEQYFGPGTRLTVT.

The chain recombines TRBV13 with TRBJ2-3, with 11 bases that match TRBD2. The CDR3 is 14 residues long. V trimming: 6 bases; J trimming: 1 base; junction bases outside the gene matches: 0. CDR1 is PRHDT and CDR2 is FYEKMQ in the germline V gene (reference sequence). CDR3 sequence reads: CASRTSGGTDTQYF. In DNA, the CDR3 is TGTGCCAGCAGGACTAGCGGGGGCACAGATACGCAGTATTTT.

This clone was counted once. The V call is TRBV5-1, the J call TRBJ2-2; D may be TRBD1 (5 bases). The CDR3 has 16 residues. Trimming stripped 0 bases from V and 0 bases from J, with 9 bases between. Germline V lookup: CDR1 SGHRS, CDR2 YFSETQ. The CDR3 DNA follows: TGCGCCAGCAGCTTGGTGGCAGGGACGAACACCGGGGAGCTGTTTTTT. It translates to CASSLVAGTNTGELFF.

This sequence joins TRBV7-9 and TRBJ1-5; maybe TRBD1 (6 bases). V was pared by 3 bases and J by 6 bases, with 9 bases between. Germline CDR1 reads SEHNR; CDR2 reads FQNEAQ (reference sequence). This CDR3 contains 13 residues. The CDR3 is CASSLEGGQPQHF. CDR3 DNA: TGTGCCAGCAGCTTGGAAGGGGGTCAGCCCCAGCATTTT.

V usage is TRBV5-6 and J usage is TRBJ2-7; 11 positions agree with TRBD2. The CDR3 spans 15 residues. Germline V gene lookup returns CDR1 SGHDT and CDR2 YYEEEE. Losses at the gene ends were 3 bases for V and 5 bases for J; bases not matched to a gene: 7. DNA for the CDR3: TGTGCCAGCAGCTCACTAGCGGGAGAAGGGAACGAGCAGTACTTC. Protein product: CASSSLAGEGNEQYF.

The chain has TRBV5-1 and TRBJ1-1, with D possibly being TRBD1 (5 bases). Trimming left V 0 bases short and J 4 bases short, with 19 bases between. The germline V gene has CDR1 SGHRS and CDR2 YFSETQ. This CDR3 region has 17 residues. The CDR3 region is CASSLGLGGPPSTEAFF. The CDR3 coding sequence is TGCGCCAGCAGCTTGGGCTTGGGGGGACCCCCGAGCACTGAAGCTTTCTTT. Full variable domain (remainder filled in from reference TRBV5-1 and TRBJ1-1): KAGVTQTPRYLIKTRGQQVTLSCSPISGHRSVSWYQQTPGQGLQFLFEYFSETQRNKGNFPGRFSGRQFSNSRSEMNVSTLELGDSALYLCASSLGLGGPPSTEAFFGQGTRLTVV.

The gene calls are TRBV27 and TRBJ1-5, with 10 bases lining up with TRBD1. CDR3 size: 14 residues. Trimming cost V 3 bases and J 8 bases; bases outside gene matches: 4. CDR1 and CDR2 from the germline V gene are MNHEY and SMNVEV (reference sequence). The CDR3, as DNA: TGTGCCAGCAGTTTTGGACAGGGGGTTGAGCCCCAGCATTTT. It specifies CASSFGQGVEPQHF.

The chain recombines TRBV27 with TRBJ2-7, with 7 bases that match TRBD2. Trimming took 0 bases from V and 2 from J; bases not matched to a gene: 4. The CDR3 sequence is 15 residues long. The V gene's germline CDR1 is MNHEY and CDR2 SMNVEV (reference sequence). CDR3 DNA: TGTGCCAGCAGTTTATCTAGCGGGCTTACCTACGAGCAGTACTTC. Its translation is CASSLSSGLTYEQYF.

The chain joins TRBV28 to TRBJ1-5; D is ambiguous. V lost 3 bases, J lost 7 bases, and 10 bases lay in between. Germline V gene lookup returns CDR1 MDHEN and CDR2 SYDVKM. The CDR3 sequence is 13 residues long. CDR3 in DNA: TGTGCCAGCAGTTTGCGGAGGTGGCAGCCCCAGCATTTT. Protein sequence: CASSLRRWQPQHF.

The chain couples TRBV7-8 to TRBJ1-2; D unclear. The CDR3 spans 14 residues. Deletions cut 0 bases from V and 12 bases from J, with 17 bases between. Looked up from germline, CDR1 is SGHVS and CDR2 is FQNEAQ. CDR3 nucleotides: TGTGCCAGCAGCTTAGCAGAGGGCCGGGGTACTCACACCTTC. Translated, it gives CASSLAEGRGTHTF.

The CDR3 region has the DNA TGTGCCAGCAGCCTTTACAGAACCGAAGGGACCCAGTACTTC. Encoded protein: CASSLYRTEGTQYF. The chain has TRBV6-5 and TRBJ2-5; D remains unclear. This CDR3 is built from 14 residues. Trimming stripped 6 bases from V and 7 bases from J, with 18 bases between. The germline CDR1 and CDR2 sequences are MNHEY and SVGAGI.

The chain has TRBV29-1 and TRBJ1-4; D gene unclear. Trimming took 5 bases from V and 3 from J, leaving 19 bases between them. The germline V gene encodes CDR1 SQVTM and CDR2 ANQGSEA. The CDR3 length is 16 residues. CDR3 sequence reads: CSVYFRYGRANEKLFF. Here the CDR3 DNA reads TGCAGCGTTTATTTCCGGTACGGGCGGGCTAATGAAAAACTGTTTTTT.

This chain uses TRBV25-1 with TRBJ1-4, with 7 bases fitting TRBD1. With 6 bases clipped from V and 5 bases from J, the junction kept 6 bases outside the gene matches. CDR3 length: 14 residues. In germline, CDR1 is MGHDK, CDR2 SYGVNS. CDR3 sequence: CASSSDRPNEKLFF. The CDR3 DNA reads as TGTGCCAGCAGCTCGGACAGGCCCAATGAAAAACTGTTTTTT.

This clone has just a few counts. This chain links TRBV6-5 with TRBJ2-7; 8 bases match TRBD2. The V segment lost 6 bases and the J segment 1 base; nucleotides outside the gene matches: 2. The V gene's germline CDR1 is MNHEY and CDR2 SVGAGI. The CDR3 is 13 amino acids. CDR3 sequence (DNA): TGTGCCAGCAGGATAGCGGGATCCTACGAGCAGTACTTC. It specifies CASRIAGSYEQYF.

The CDR3 region is CASSLLAGGLSLYEQYF. The DNA for the CDR3 is TGTGCCAGCAGTCTACTAGCGGGAGGGCTCTCTTTGTACGAGCAGTACTTC. The chain has TRBV28 and TRBJ2-7; 13 bases align to TRBD2. CDR1 is MDHEN, CDR2 SYDVKM, per germline. This CDR3 is 17 amino acids long. J gave up 4 bases and V 5 bases, and 11 bases lay outside the gene matches. The variable domain in full, completed from reference TRBV28 and TRBJ2-7, reads DVKVTQSSRYLVKRTGEKVFLECVQDMDHENMFWYRQDPGLGLRLIYFSYDVKMKEKGDIPEGYSVSREKKERFSLILESASTNQTSMYLCASSLLAGGLSLYEQYFGPGTRLTVT.

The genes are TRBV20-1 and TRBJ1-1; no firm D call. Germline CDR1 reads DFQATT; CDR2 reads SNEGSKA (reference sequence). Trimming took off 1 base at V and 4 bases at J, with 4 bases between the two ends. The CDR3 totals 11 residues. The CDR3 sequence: CSARGATEAFF. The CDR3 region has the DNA TGCAGTGCTAGAGGGGCCACTGAAGCTTTCTTT.

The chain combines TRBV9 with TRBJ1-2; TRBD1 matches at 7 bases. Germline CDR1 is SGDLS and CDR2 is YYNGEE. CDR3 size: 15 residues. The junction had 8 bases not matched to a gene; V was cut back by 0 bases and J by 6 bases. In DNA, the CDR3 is TGTGCCAGCAGCGTAGTGACAGGGATCAGTGATGGCTACACCTTC. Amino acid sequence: CASSVVTGISDGYTF.

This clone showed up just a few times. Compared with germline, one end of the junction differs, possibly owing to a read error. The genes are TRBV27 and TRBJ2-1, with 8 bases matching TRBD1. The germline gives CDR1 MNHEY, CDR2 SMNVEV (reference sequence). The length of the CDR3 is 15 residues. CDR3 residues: CASINGQGSFNEQFF. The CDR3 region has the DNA TGTGCCAGCATTAACGGACAGGGATCCTTCAATGAGCAGTTCTTC.

The CDR3: CAWSAQGADGYTF. The CDR3 DNA reads TGTGCCTGGAGTGCCCAGGGCGCGGATGGCTACACCTTC. The chain couples TRBV30 to TRBJ1-2; TRBD1 might be the D (5 bases). The CDR3 is 13 amino acids. V was cut by 1 base and J by 6 bases, with 12 bases left in between. Looked up from germline, CDR1 is GTSNPN and CDR2 is SVGIG (reference sequence).